Listed here are 29 T cell receptor beta chains from one sample, sequenced in a study of shared clonotypes between healthy human individuals. Produced via immunoSEQ multiplex PCR; TCRdb's table is partial and in-frame only. The sample records about 980,000 clones, less than 85% being singletons. Material: memory CD4+ T cells sorted from blood. Subset given: CD45RA-negative fraction. These TCRs come from a man between 18 and 35 years old in good health.

CDR3 sequence reads: CATSSGTETYNEQFF. CDR3 sequence (DNA): TGTGCCACCAGCAGTGGGACAGAGACGTACAATGAGCAGTTCTTC. The chain recombines TRBV15 with TRBJ2-1; the match to TRBD1 covers 7 bases. Germline trimming cut 3 bases from V and 4 bases from J; bases unmatched to any gene: 6. Germline V gene sequence: CDR1 LNHNV, CDR2 YYDKDF (reference sequence). This CDR3 spans 15 amino acids.

This chain links TRBV19 with TRBJ1-1; 9 nucleotides match TRBD1. In germline, CDR1 is LNHDA, CDR2 SQIVND (reference sequence). The CDR3 is made up of 17 amino acids. V shed 9 bases and J 0 bases; nucleotides not matched to a gene: 14. CDR3 amino acids: CASNSGTGRYLNTEAFF. The CDR3, as DNA: TGTGCCAGCAACTCCGGGACAGGGAGATACCTGAACACTGAAGCTTTCTTT.

The table lists this clone with a count of one. The chain joins TRBV19 to TRBJ1-2, with a tentative D call TRBD1 (5 bases). This CDR3 contains 15 residues. Trimming cost V 10 bases and J 2 bases, with 20 bases left between them. Germline V gene sequence: CDR1 LNHDA, CDR2 SQIVND (reference sequence). CDR3 DNA: TGTGCCACCATCGGACGGGGGGACCTAAACTATGGCTACACCTTC. Its protein product is CATIGRGDLNYGYTF.

This clone has a handful of counts. The chain joins TRBV6-5 to TRBJ2-7, with TRBD2 as a possible D gene (6 bases). Trimming took off 8 bases at V and 8 bases at J, with 13 bases between the two ends. The CDR3 loop spans 11 amino acids. Per germline, CDR1 MNHEY and CDR2 SVGAGI. As DNA, the CDR3 is TGTGCCAGCGGGACCGGGGGTCAGCAGTACTTC. Amino acids: CASGTGGQQYF.

This chain uses TRBV7-9 with TRBJ2-3, with a possible D match to TRBD2 (7 bases). The CDR3 is 16 amino acids. CDR1 and CDR2 from the germline V gene are SEHNR and FQNEAQ (reference sequence). V lost 4 bases and J lost 0, with 14 bases in between. CDR3 sequence: CASSSGGYQSTDTQYF. The CDR3 DNA sequence: TGTGCCAGCAGCTCGGGGGGCTACCAGAGCACAGATACGCAGTATTTT.

The CDR3 reads CASSGFTNTGELFF. In DNA, the CDR3 is TGTGCCAGCAGCGGATTTACGAACACCGGGGAGCTGTTTTTT. The rearrangement joins TRBV6-1 to TRBJ2-2; D gene unclear. The CDR3 is 14 residues long. V lost 6 bases to trimming and J lost 0 bases, with 8 bases between them. CDR1 and CDR2 (germline): MNHNS, SASEGT.

The V and J genes are TRBV4-1 and TRBJ1-5, with D possibly TRBD1 on 6 matching bases. CDR1 is MGHRA and CDR2 is YSYEKL in the germline V gene. The CDR3 has 13 amino acids. Trimming removed 4 bases at V and 5 bases at J, with 9 bases between. Here the CDR3 DNA reads TGCGCCAGCAGCCGGAACAGGGATCAGCCCCAGCATTTT. Translation gives CASSRNRDQPQHF.

Of note for this clone: Other nucleotide sequences from this sample produce the same CDR3. The chain links TRBV5-1 to TRBJ1-4; D is perhaps TRBD1 (5 bases). The length of the CDR3 is 14 residues. V lost 0 bases to trimming and J lost 6 bases, with 9 bases between them. In germline, CDR1 is SGHRS, CDR2 YFSETQ. The CDR3 loop is CASSLGQKDEKLFF. CDR3 in DNA: TGCGCCAGCAGCTTGGGACAGAAAGATGAAAAACTGTTTTTT.

The chain employs TRBV19 and TRBJ1-5; D is perhaps TRBD1 (6 bases). Trimming pared 1 base from V and 0 bases from J, leaving 13 bases between. The CDR3 is 17 residues long. Germline V lookup: CDR1 LNHDA, CDR2 SQIVND (reference sequence). The CDR3 reads CASSIASTGYSNQPQHF. DNA for the CDR3: TGTGCCAGTAGTATAGCTTCGACAGGTTATAGCAATCAGCCCCAGCATTTT. Full variable domain (remainder filled in from reference TRBV19 and TRBJ1-5): DGGITQSPKYLFRKEGQNVTLSCEQNLNHDAMYWYRQDPGQGLRLIYYSQIVNDFQKGDIAEGYSVSREKKESFPLTVTSAQKNPTAFYLCASSIASTGYSNQPQHFGDGTRLSIL.

The V and J genes are TRBV19 and TRBJ1-6; no clear D. The V gene's germline CDR1 is LNHDA and CDR2 SQIVND (reference sequence). Trimming took off 9 bases at V and 0 bases at J, with 9 bases between the two ends. The CDR3 sequence is 14 residues long. CDR3 nucleotides: TGTGCCAGCCAAGCCAGCTCCTATAATTCACCCCTCCACTTT. Protein product: CASQASSYNSPLHF.

The gene calls are TRBV11-3 and TRBJ2-7; D uncertain. The CDR3 has 13 residues. CDR1 and CDR2 (germline): SGHNT, YENEEA. Trimming pared 1 base from V and 3 bases from J, leaving 7 bases between. The CDR3 DNA follows: TGTGCCAGCAGCTTAGGCGAAAACTACGAGCAGTACTTC. This translates into CASSLGENYEQYF.

This chain connects TRBV7-8 to TRBJ2-4, with D possibly being TRBD2 (6 bases). Trimming took 3 bases from V and 1 from J, leaving 13 bases between them. Germline CDR1 and CDR2: SGHVS and FQNEAQ. The CDR3 runs to 16 residues. Here the CDR3 DNA reads TGTGCCAGCAGCTTTTCGGATGCGGGGGCCAAAAACATTCAGTACTTC. It translates to CASSFSDAGAKNIQYF.

This clone was recorded at least ten times. This CDR3 is also generated by other DNA sequences in the sample. This sequence joins TRBV29-1 and TRBJ2-1; either TRBD1 or TRBD2 may supply D (7 bases each). The germline CDR1 and CDR2 sequences are SQVTM and ANQGSEA. The CDR3 loop spans 15 amino acids. V was trimmed by 5 bases and J by 0 bases, leaving 14 bases between them. CDR3 coding DNA: TGCAGCGTTAAAGGGGGCGGGGGCTCCTACAATGAGCAGTTCTTC. This encodes CSVKGGGGSYNEQFF.

The chain employs TRBV19 and TRBJ1-6; TRBD1 is a possible D gene (5 bases). The CDR3 has 14 amino acids. V dropped 2 bases and J dropped 7 bases, with 9 bases sitting between them. Germline CDR1 and CDR2: LNHDA and SQIVND (reference sequence). The CDR3 nucleotides are TGTGCCAGTAGTATACAGGGAGCGAATTCACCCCTCCACTTT. This codes for CASSIQGANSPLHF. The entire variable domain, with the rest obtained from reference TRBV19 and TRBJ1-6, is as follows: DGGITQSPKYLFRKEGQNVTLSCEQNLNHDAMYWYRQDPGQGLRLIYYSQIVNDFQKGDIAEGYSVSREKKESFPLTVTSAQKNPTAFYLCASSIQGANSPLHFGNGTRLTVT.

The V call is TRBV14, the J call TRBJ1-4; D is uncertain. Between the trimmed V and J ends, which lost 6 bases and 7 bases, there was a span of 6 bases. Germline CDR1 SGHDN, CDR2 FVKESK. There are 11 residues in the CDR3. The DNA for the CDR3 is TGTGCCAGCAGAGGAAGTGAAAAACTGTTTTTT. It codes for CASRGSEKLFF.

The chain uses TRBV4-1 and TRBJ2-6; D is uncertain. The V gene lost 0 bases and the J gene lost 4 bases, with 10 bases spanning the gap. Germline V gives CDR1 MGHRA, CDR2 YSYEKL. The CDR3 extends over 16 amino acids. CDR3 sequence reads: CASSQDPVLGANVLTF. CDR3 nucleotide sequence: TGCGCCAGCAGCCAAGATCCAGTACTAGGGGCCAACGTCCTGACTTTC.

This sequence joins TRBV6-5 and TRBJ1-1, with D perhaps TRBD1 (6 bases). The V end lost 5 bases, the J end lost 4 bases, and 11 bases lay between the germline ends. Germline V gene lookup returns CDR1 MNHEY and CDR2 SVGAGI. CDR3 length equals 13 residues. The CDR3 here is CASSNQGSTEAFF. Written as DNA, the CDR3 is TGTGCCAGCAGTAACCAGGGGTCCACTGAAGCTTTCTTT.

The chain is built from TRBV10-3 and TRBJ2-1; 13 nucleotides line up with TRBD2. CDR3 length equals 17 residues. V lost 6 bases and J lost 6; bases outside the gene matches: 11. CDR1 is ENHRY and CDR2 is SYGVKD in the germline V gene. The chain's CDR3 is CAISPGLAGATINEQFF. The CDR3 DNA sequence: TGTGCCATCAGCCCTGGACTAGCGGGAGCTACCATCAATGAGCAGTTCTTC.

The V gene is TRBV5-4, the J gene TRBJ1-2, with a tentative D call TRBD1 (6 bases). Looked up from germline, CDR1 is SGHNT and CDR2 is YYREEE (reference sequence). Trimming pared 2 bases from V and 6 bases from J, leaving 14 bases between. This CDR3 is 14 amino acids long. CDR3 sequence (DNA): TGTGCCAGCAGCTTCTCGGCAGGGGTTGATGGCTACACCTTC. Residues: CASSFSAGVDGYTF.

This clone was seen more than once but under ten times. The chain has TRBV5-1 and TRBJ1-2; 9 bases match TRBD1. The CDR3 is 16 amino acids. V shed 4 bases, J shed 4 bases, and the junction held 11 bases outside the gene matches. The germline V gene encodes CDR1 SGHRS and CDR2 YFSETQ. The CDR3 nucleotides read TGCGCCAGCAGCGGGGGACAGGGCCCTCTCCTCTATGGCTACACCTTC. Amino acid sequence: CASSGGQGPLLYGYTF.

The J gene is TRBJ1-2, the V gene TRBV7-9, with a possible D match to TRBD1 (5 bases). Germline V gene lookup returns CDR1 SEHNR and CDR2 FQNEAQ (reference sequence). Trimming shortened V by 0 bases and J by 6 bases, and 11 bases separated the two germline ends. The CDR3 spans 14 residues. CDR3 sequence: CASSLAGRANGYTF. CDR3 nucleotide sequence: TGTGCCAGCAGCTTAGCGGGCAGGGCCAATGGCTACACCTTC.

The CDR3, as DNA: TGTGCCAGCAGCGAACTAGCGGGGGGTCCTCCGAAGCAGTACTTC. It encodes CASSELAGGPPKQYF. The chain employs TRBV2 and TRBJ2-7, with TRBD2 matching 12 bases. V shed 6 bases, J shed 8 bases, and the junction held 11 bases outside the gene matches. CDR3 size: 15 residues. The germline V gene encodes CDR1 SNHLY and CDR2 FYNNEI.

The chain carries TRBV6-5 and TRBJ2-6; D is undetermined. Trimming stripped 10 bases from V and 2 bases from J, with 9 bases between. This CDR3 is 13 amino acids long. Per the germline V gene, CDR1 is MNHEY and CDR2 is SVGAGI. CDR3 region: CATFRPGANVLTF. The CDR3 region has the DNA TGTGCCACCTTCCGGCCTGGGGCCAACGTCCTGACTTTC.

The chain uses TRBV5-1 and TRBJ1-6; 8 bases are a match to TRBD1. The length of the CDR3 is 15 residues. Germline CDR1 and CDR2: SGHRS and YFSETQ. V lost 0 bases and J lost 6; bases outside the gene matches: 2. CDR3 sequence reads: CASSLGTGTNSPLHF. CDR3 DNA sequence: TGCGCCAGCAGCTTGGGGACAGGGACTAATTCACCCCTCCACTTT.

The gene calls are TRBV18 and TRBJ1-2; D call uncertain. The V gene lost 1 base and the J gene lost 3 bases, with 6 bases spanning the gap. This CDR3 comprises 13 residues. The germline V gene encodes CDR1 KGHSH and CDR2 LQKENI. The CDR3 DNA reads TGTGCCAGCTCACCACAGGCCGACTATGGCTACACCTTC. Translation: CASSPQADYGYTF.

The sample holds a few counts of this clone. This sequence joins TRBV9 and TRBJ2-7, with a weak D call TRBD2 (6 bases). The CDR3 is made up of 14 amino acids. The ends were cut back, 3 bases at V and 2 bases at J, with 12 bases in the middle. CDR1 is SGDLS, CDR2 YYNGEE, per germline. The CDR3 is CASSARDWTYEQYF. The CDR3 DNA reads as TGTGCCAGCAGCGCCCGGGACTGGACCTACGAGCAGTACTTC.

This chain uses TRBV10-3 with TRBJ1-3, with a weak D call TRBD1 (5 bases). The ends were cut back, 3 bases at V and 4 bases at J, with 19 bases in the middle. The CDR3 is 17 amino acids. Germline lookup yields CDR1 ENHRY and CDR2 SYGVKD. The CDR3 sequence is CAISEYSGGTRGNTIYF. CDR3 sequence (DNA): TGTGCCATCAGTGAATACTCGGGGGGGACGCGGGGAAACACCATATATTTT.

Here the CDR3 reads CASSNPPGNEQFF. The CDR3 DNA is TGTGCCAGCAGTAACCCCCCGGGGAATGAGCAGTTCTTC. This rearrangement joins TRBV6-5 to TRBJ2-1; possible D gene TRBD2, 5 bases. The germline CDR1 and CDR2 sequences are MNHEY and SVGAGI. This CDR3 region has 13 residues. V shed 5 bases and J shed 7 bases, with 12 bases lying between them.

This rearrangement joins TRBV7-2 to TRBJ2-7; 10 bases fit TRBD2. The V gene end was trimmed by 3 bases and the J gene end by 5 bases; junction bases not matched to a gene: 10. From germline, CDR1 is SGHTA and CDR2 FQGNSA. This CDR3 is built from 16 residues. CDR3 DNA sequence: TGTGCCAGCAGCTTTAGGGTTAGCGGGAGGACCCACGAGCAGTACTTC. Encoded protein: CASSFRVSGRTHEQYF.